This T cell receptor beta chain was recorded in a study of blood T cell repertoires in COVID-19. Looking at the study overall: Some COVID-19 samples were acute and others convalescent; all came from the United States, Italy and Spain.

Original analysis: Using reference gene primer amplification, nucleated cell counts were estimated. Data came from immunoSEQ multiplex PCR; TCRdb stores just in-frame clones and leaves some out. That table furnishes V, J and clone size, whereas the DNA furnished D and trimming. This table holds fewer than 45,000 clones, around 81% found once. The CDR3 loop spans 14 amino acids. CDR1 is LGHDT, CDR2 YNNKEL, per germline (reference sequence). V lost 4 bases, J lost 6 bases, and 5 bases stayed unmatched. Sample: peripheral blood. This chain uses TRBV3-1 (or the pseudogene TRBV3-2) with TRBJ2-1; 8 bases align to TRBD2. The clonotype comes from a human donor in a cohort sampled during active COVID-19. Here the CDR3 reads CASSRAGGVNEQFF. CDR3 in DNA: TGTGCCAGCAGCCGTGCCGGGGGGGTCAATGAGCAGTTCTTC.